This T cell receptor beta chain was captured by sequencing in a study of Graves' ophthalmopathy and Graves' hyperthyroidism. Researchers took RNA transcripts and amplified TCR beta CDR3 regions from them. RT-PCR in the first round used HTBI primers; a second-round multiplex PCR followed. TCRdb fed the multiplex PCR reads into MiXCR, producing one record per CDR3 protein. The sample consists of nearly 400,000 distinct CDR3 sequences, about 17% of them appearing once. Germline loops: CDR1 SGHTA, CDR2 FQGNSA. V lost 5 bases and J lost 8; bases outside the gene matches: 9. The CDR3 is 15 residues long. Ten or more counts support this clonotype.

This TCR came from a woman aged 18-29 years with Graves' ophthalmopathy. Sequenced material: peripheral blood. The V gene is TRBV7-2, the J gene TRBJ2-6; 7 bases map to TRBD1. Here the CDR3 DNA reads TGTGCCAGCAGCCGTACCGGACAGGTCCCCAACGTCCTGACTTTC. Amino acids: CASSRTGQVPNVLTF.